A single sample gave rise to the 21 T cell receptor beta chains below, sequenced in a study of molecular identifiers for immune sequencing clone quantification (dated by TCRdb to 2016 to 2019). Library generation was performed with PCR. The run used a NextSeq 500. The public reads were reprocessed in TCRdb via fastp at Q25 and MiXCR, keeping in-frame beta chains. Identical CDR3 protein sequences are pooled into one entry, listed with their most common genes and DNA. This sample lists around 320,000 distinct CDR3 sequences; roughly 23% were detected once. The ten largest clones add up to around 0.7% of the sample. Material for sequencing was naive CD8+ T cells from blood, with Jurkat cell RNA spiked in. The sample's cell subset or site label, decoded: FACS-sorted CD8+CD4-CCR7+CD45RA+ naive T cells. The receptors were gathered from a human donor in good health. Some libraries in this study had Jurkat cell RNA spiked in.

This clonotype has at least ten counts. The CDR3 protein is CASSPLPVGGVTYEQYF. The DNA of the CDR3 is TGTGCCAGCAGCCCGCTCCCGGTGGGGGGGGTTACCTACGAGCAGTACTTC. The chain is built from TRBV5-5 and TRBJ2-7; 7 bases line up with TRBD2. Germline V CDR1 and CDR2: SGHKS, YYEKEE (reference sequence). The V segment lost 4 bases and the J segment 2 bases; nucleotides outside the gene matches: 15. The CDR3 loop spans 17 amino acids.

The chain carries TRBV11-1 and TRBJ2-5; 8 bases match TRBD1. CDR3 length: 17 amino acids. In germline, CDR1 is SGHAT, CDR2 FQDESV (reference sequence). The V segment lost 5 bases and the J segment 5 bases; nucleotides outside the gene matches: 16. CDR3 sequence reads: CASSLDIYQGAPETQYF. The CDR3 bases are TGTGCCAGCAGCCTGGACATTTATCAGGGGGCACCTGAGACCCAGTACTTC.

Points on this clonotype: This may be a read error, as it is one base from a much larger clone. V usage is TRBV7-9 and J usage is TRBJ1-1, with TRBD1 matching 8 bases. CDR3 size: 15 residues. Germline CDR1 reads SEHNR; CDR2 reads FQNEAQ (reference sequence). DNA of the CDR3: TGTGCCAGCAGCGTCGGACAGGGCGTTATCACTGGAGCTTTCTTT. It is translated as CASSVGQGVITGAFF.

V is TRBV10-2 and J is TRBJ2-4, with 7 bases that match TRBD1. Germline V gene data show CDR1 as WSHSY and CDR2 as SAAADI. The CDR3 extends over 14 amino acids. V lost 9 bases and J lost 2; bases outside the gene matches: 7. CDR3 DNA: TGCGCCAGTCGGGACAGTAGATCCAAAAACATTCAGTACTTC. This gives the protein CASRDSRSKNIQYF.

This clonotype was counted many times. J is TRBJ2-1 and V is TRBV7-3; no clear D gene. The germline CDR1 and CDR2 sequences are SGHTA and FQGTGA. This CDR3 is built from 12 residues. The ends were cut back, 3 bases at V and 5 bases at J, with 5 bases in the middle. The CDR3 protein is CASSFSNNEQFF. Written as DNA, the CDR3 is TGTGCCAGCAGCTTCTCTAACAATGAGCAGTTCTTC.

This clonotype was seen a handful of times. The chain uses TRBV30 and TRBJ2-5, with 8 nucleotides matching TRBD2. The ends lost 2 bases at V and 4 bases at J; junction bases unmatched: 3. The length of the CDR3 is 13 residues. The germline gives CDR1 GTSNPN, CDR2 SVGIG (reference sequence). CDR3 DNA: TGTGCCTGGAGTTTTGCGGGGGGAGAGACCCAGTACTTC. Translated, it gives CAWSFAGGETQYF. The entire variable domain, with the rest obtained from reference TRBV30 and TRBJ2-5, is as follows: SQTIHQWPATLVQPVGSPLSLECTVEGTSNPNLYWYRQAAGRGLQLLFYSVGIGQISSEVPQNLSASRPQDRQFILSSKKLLLSDSGFYLCAWSFAGGETQYFGPGTRLLVL.

The chain recombines TRBV30 with TRBJ2-7; 7 positions match TRBD2. The CDR3 runs 14 residues. Germline-derived CDR1 and CDR2 are GTSNPN and SVGIG (reference sequence). V lost 3 bases and J lost 6; bases outside the gene matches: 11. This CDR3 is CAWSPQSTSPEQYF. The CDR3 DNA is TGTGCCTGGAGCCCCCAATCGACTAGCCCCGAGCAGTACTTC.

Ten or more counts support this clonotype. V usage is TRBV12-3 or TRBV12-4 and J usage is TRBJ2-1, with D perhaps TRBD2 (6 bases). V was trimmed by 7 bases and J by 3 bases, leaving 40 bases between them. There are 23 residues in the CDR3. The CDR3 sequence: CASTLLIDRPSGWGSGVYNEQFF. CDR3 nucleotides: TGTGCCAGCACCCTCCTCATCGACAGACCCAGCGGCTGGGGTAGCGGAGTCTACAATGAGCAGTTCTTC.

For this clonotype: A much larger clone differs by one base, so this may be a read error. The CDR3 does not end in the conserved phenylalanine or tryptophan, so this is likely a read error. As DNA, the CDR3 is TGTGCCAGCACCAGACAGGGGGTAGAGGAAAAACTGTTTCTT. The encoded protein is CASTRQGVEEKLFL. The J gene is TRBJ1-4, the V gene TRBV12-3 or TRBV12-4; the match to TRBD1 covers 9 bases. The CDR3 runs 14 residues. V shed 7 bases, J shed 8 bases, and the junction held 8 bases outside the gene matches.

The chain has TRBV29-1 and TRBJ2-7; D gene unclear. Germline assignment: CDR1 SQVTM and CDR2 ANQGSEA. CDR3 length: 12 amino acids. Trimming left V 2 bases short and J 5 bases short, with 10 bases between. Written as DNA, the CDR3 is TGCAGCGTTGAATACACCGGAAACGAGCAGTACTTC. The encoded protein is CSVEYTGNEQYF.

This clonotype was found a few times. The chain couples TRBV6-2 or TRBV6-3 to TRBJ1-1; tentatively, D is TRBD1 (6 bases). The germline V and J ends were trimmed by 6 bases and 4 bases, with 18 bases remaining between them. This CDR3 contains 15 residues. Germline V gene sequence: CDR1 MNHEY, CDR2 SVGEGT. In DNA, the CDR3 is TGTGCCAGCAGCCACCCCAGGAGGGGGAGCACTGAAGCTTTCTTT. It codes for CASSHPRRGSTEAFF.

This clonotype has only a few counts. The chain has TRBV12-3 or TRBV12-4 and TRBJ2-5; D perhaps matches TRBD2 (6 bases). CDR3 length: 13 amino acids. V dropped 5 bases and J dropped 2 bases, with 9 bases sitting between them. The DNA for the CDR3 is TGTGCCAGCAGTGAGACTAGTCAAGAGACCCAGTACTTC. Its translation is CASSETSQETQYF.

This clonotype has at least ten counts. V gene TRBV7-9 combines with J gene TRBJ2-7, with D tentatively TRBD2 (6 bases). V lost 4 bases to trimming and J lost 6 bases, with 10 bases between them. The CDR3 sequence is 12 residues long. Germline CDR1 is SEHNR and CDR2 is FQNEAQ (reference sequence). The CDR3 sequence is CASSSLAPEQYF. DNA of the CDR3: TGTGCCAGCAGCTCACTAGCACCCGAGCAGTACTTC.

This clonotype was seen ten or more times. The chain couples TRBV30 to TRBJ1-1; D remains unclear. The CDR3 covers 15 residues. Trimming shortened V by 3 bases and J by 4 bases, and 18 bases separated the two germline ends. CDR1 and CDR2 (germline): GTSNPN, SVGIG (reference sequence). The CDR3 reads CAWSYVGRGSTEAFF. The CDR3 DNA sequence: TGTGCCTGGAGCTATGTGGGCCGAGGGTCCACTGAAGCTTTCTTT.

J is TRBJ2-1 and V is TRBV20-1, with D possibly being TRBD1 or TRBD2 (5 bases each). Trimming shortened V by 6 bases and J by 2 bases, and 14 bases separated the two germline ends. This CDR3 has 14 residues. The germline CDR1 and CDR2 sequences are DFQATT and SNEGSKA (reference sequence). In DNA, the CDR3 is TGCAGTGCCCGCGGGCAGGGCACCTACAATGAGCAGTTCTTC. This codes for CSARGQGTYNEQFF.

As concerns this clonotype: Sequence at one end of the junction differs from germline and may be a read error. The rearrangement uses TRBV9 and TRBJ2-3; D perhaps matches TRBD2 (6 bases). Germline V gene data show CDR1 as SGDLS and CDR2 as YYNGEE. The CDR3 is 15 amino acids. Here the CDR3 DNA reads TGTGCCAGCAGCGAAGACGGCACTAGCACAGATGCGCAGTATTTT. It yields the protein CASSEDGTSTDAQYF.

The V and J genes are TRBV29-1 and TRBJ2-3; D is uncertain. Germline V gene lookup returns CDR1 SQVTM and CDR2 ANQGSEA. V lost 0 bases to trimming and J lost 5 bases, with 6 bases between them. The CDR3 spans 12 residues. The CDR3 region has the DNA TGCAGCGTTGAAGATCTTGAAGATACGCAGTATTTT. Protein sequence: CSVEDLEDTQYF.

This clonotype has just a few counts. The rearrangement joins TRBV4-3 to TRBJ2-5, with TRBD2 identical over 10 bases. The CDR3 runs to 14 residues. Per the germline V gene, CDR1 is LGHNA and CDR2 is YSLEER. The trim removed 0 bases at V and 14 bases at J, leaving 9 bases unmatched. In DNA, the CDR3 is TGCGCCAGCAGCCAAGATCCCCTAGCGGGGGTTAGATACTTC. It is translated as CASSQDPLAGVRYF.

Points on this clonotype: A read error may produce the germline difference seen at one junction end. V gene TRBV28 combines with J gene TRBJ2-5, with D maybe TRBD1 (7 bases). This CDR3 is built from 14 residues. Germline-derived CDR1 and CDR2 are MDHEN and SYDVKM. CDR3 nucleotides: TGTGCCAGGAGTTTTCCTGGAGGGACAGAGCCCCAGTACTTC. It is translated as CARSFPGGTEPQYF.

This clonotype was detected many times. The chain recombines TRBV7-9 with TRBJ2-3; D is possibly TRBD1 or TRBD2 (6 bases each). V dropped 8 bases and J dropped 2 bases, with 11 bases sitting between them. The CDR3 runs to 13 residues. Looked up from germline, CDR1 is SEHNR and CDR2 is FQNEAQ (reference sequence). This CDR3 is CASGGRLTDTQYF. In DNA form, the CDR3 reads TGTGCCAGCGGGGGGCGGCTCACAGATACGCAGTATTTT.

V usage is TRBV20-1 and J usage is TRBJ2-7; 15 bases fit TRBD2. V shed 1 base and J 0 bases; nucleotides not matched to a gene: 7. The CDR3 is 18 residues long. In germline, CDR1 is DFQATT, CDR2 SNEGSKA (reference sequence). The CDR3: CSARVTGTSGRFSYEQYF. CDR3 nucleotide sequence: TGCAGTGCTAGAGTCACCGGGACTAGCGGGAGGTTCTCCTACGAGCAGTACTTC.